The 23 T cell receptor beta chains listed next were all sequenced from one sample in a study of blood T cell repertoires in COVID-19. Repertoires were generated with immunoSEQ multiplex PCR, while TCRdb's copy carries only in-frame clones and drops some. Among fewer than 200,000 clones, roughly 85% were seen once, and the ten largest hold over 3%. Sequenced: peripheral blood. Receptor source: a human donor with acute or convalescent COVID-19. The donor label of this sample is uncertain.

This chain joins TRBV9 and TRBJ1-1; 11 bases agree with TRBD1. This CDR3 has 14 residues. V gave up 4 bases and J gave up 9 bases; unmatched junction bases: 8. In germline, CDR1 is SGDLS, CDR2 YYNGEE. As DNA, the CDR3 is TGTGCCAGCAGCCGGGGACAGGGGGACCTGAAAGCTTTCTTT. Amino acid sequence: CASSRGQGDLKAFF.

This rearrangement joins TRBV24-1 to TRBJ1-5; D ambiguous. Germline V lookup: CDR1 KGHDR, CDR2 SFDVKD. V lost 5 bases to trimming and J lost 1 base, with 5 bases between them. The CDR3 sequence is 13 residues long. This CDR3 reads CATSGRSNQPQHF. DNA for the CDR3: TGTGCCACCAGTGGCCGGAGCAATCAGCCCCAGCATTTT.

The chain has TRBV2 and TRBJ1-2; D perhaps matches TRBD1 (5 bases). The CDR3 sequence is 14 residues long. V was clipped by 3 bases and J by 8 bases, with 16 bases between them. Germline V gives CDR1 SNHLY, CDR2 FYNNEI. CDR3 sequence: CASSDDSLKGGYTF. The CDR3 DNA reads TGTGCCAGCAGTGATGACAGCCTAAAAGGGGGCTACACCTTC.

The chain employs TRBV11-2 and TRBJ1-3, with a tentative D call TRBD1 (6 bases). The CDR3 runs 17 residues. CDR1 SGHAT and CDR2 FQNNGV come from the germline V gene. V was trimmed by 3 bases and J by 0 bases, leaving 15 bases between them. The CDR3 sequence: CASSLWDIRLSGNTIYF. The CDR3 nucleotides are TGTGCCAGCAGCTTGTGGGACATCAGGCTCTCTGGAAACACCATATATTTT.

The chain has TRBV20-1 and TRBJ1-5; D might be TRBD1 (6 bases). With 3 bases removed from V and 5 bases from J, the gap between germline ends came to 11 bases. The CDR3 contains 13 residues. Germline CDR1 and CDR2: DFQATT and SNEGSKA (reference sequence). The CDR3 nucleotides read TGCAGTGCTAGTTCGGGGGGCGATCAGCCCCAGCATTTT. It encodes CSASSGGDQPQHF.

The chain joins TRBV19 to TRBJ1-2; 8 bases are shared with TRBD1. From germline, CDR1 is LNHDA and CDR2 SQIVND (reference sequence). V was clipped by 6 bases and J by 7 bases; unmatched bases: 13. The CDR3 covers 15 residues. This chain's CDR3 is CASRKGPGQVPGYTF. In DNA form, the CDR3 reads TGTGCCAGTAGGAAAGGACCGGGACAGGTTCCTGGCTACACCTTC.

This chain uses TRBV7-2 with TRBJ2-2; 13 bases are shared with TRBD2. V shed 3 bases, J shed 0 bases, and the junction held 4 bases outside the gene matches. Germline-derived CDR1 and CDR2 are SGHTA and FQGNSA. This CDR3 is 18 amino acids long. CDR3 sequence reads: CASSFRGLAGTNTGELFF. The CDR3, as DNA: TGTGCCAGCAGCTTCCGGGGACTAGCGGGGACGAACACCGGGGAGCTGTTTTTT.

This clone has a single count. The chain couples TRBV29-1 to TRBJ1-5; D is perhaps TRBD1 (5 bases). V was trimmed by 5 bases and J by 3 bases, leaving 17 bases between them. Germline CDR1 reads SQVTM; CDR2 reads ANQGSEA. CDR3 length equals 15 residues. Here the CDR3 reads CSVRQGPTPNQPQHF. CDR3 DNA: TGCAGCGTTAGGCAGGGCCCGACCCCCAATCAGCCCCAGCATTTT.

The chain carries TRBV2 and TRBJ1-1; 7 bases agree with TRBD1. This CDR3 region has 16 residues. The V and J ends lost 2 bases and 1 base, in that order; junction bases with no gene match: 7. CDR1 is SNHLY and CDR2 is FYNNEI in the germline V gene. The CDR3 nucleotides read TGTGCCAGCAGTGAATTAGGGGGCGCCAGGAACACTGAAGCTTTCTTT. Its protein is CASSELGGARNTEAFF.

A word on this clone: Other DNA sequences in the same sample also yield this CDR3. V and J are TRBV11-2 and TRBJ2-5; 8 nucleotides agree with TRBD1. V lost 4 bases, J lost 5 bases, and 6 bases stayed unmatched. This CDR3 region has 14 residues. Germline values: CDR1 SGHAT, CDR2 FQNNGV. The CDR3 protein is CASSYRTGLETQYF. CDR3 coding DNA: TGTGCCAGCAGCTATCGGACAGGGCTGGAGACCCAGTACTTC.

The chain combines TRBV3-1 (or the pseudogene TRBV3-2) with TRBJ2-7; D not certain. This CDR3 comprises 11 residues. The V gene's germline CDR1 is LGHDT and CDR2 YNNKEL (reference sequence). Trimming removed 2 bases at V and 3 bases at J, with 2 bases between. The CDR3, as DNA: TGTGCCAGCAGCCAATACTACGAGCAGTACTTC. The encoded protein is CASSQYYEQYF.

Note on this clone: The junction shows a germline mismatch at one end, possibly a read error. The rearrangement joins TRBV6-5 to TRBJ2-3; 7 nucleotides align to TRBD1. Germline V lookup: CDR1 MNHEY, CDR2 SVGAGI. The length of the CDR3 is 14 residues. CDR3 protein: CASTRQGATDTQYF. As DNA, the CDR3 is TGTGCTAGCACCCGACAGGGAGCAACAGATACGCAGTATTTT.

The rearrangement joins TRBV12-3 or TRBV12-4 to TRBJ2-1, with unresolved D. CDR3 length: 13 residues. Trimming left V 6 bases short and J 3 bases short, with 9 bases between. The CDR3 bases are TGTGCCAGCAGAAATCGAGACTACAATGAGCAGTTCTTC. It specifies CASRNRDYNEQFF.

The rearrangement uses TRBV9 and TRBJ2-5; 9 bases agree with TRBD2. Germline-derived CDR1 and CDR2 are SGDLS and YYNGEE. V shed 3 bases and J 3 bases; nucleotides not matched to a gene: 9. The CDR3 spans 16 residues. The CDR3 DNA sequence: TGTGCCAGCAGCGGCCCGGGACTAGCTTACAAAGAGACCCAGTACTTC. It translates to CASSGPGLAYKETQYF. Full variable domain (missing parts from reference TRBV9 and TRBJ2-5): DSGVTQTPKHLITATGQRVTLRCSPRSGDLSVYWYQQSLDQGLQFLIQYYNGEERAKGNILERFSAQQFPDLHSELNLSSLELGDSALYFCASSGPGLAYKETQYFGPGTRLLVL.

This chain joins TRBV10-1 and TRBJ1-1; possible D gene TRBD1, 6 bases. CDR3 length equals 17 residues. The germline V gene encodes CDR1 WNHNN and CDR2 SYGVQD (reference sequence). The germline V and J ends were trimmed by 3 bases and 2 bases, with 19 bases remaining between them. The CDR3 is CASSESGQGLYNTEAFF. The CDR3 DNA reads TGCGCCAGCAGTGAATCGGGGCAGGGGCTCTACAACACTGAAGCTTTCTTT.

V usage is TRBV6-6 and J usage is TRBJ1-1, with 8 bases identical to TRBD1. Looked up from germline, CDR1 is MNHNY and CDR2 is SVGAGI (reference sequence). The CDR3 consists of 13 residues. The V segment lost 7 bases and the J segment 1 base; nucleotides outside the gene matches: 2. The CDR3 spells CASMDRANTEAFF. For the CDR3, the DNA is TGTGCCAGCATGGACAGGGCGAACACTGAAGCTTTCTTT.

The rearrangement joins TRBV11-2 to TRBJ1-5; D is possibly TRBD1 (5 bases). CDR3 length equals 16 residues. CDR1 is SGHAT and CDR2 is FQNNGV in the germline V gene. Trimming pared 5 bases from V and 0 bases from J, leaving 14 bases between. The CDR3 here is CASSLKVGHSNQPQHF. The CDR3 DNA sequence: TGTGCCAGCAGCCTTAAGGTGGGGCATAGCAATCAGCCCCAGCATTTT. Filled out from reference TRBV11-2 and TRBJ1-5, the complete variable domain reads EAGVAQSPRYKIIEKRQSVAFWCNPISGHATLYWYQQILGQGPKLLIQFQNNGVVDDSQLPKDRFSAERLKGVDSTLKIQPAKLEDSAVYLCASSLKVGHSNQPQHFGDGTRLSIL.

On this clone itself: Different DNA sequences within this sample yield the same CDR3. CDR3 nucleotide sequence: TGCGCCAGCAGCCAAGATCGAGGCAATCAGCCCCAGCATTTT. Translation gives CASSQDRGNQPQHF. The gene calls are TRBV4-1 and TRBJ1-5; no firm D call. The germline gives CDR1 MGHRA, CDR2 YSYEKL. The CDR3 totals 14 residues. Trimming left V 0 bases short and J 2 bases short, with 5 bases between.

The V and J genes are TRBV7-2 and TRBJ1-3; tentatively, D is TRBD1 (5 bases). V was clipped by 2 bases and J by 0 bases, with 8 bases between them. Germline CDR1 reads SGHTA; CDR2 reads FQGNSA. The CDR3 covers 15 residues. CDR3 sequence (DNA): TGTGCCAGCAGCTTAAAGGGGCTCTCTGGAAACACCATATATTTT. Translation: CASSLKGLSGNTIYF.

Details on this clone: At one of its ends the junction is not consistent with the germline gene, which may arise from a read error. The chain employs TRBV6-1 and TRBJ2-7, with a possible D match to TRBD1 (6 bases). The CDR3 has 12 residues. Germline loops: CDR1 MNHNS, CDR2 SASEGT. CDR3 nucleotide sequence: TGTGCCAGCAGTGAATTGGGCAACAGGGCGCACTTC. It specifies CASSELGNRAHF.

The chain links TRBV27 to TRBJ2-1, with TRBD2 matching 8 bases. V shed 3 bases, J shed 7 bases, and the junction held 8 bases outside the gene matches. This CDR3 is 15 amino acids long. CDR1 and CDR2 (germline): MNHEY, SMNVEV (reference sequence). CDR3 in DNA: TGTGCCAGCAGTTTCGTCGGGGGGGTTAAGAATGAGCAGTTCTTC. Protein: CASSFVGGVKNEQFF.

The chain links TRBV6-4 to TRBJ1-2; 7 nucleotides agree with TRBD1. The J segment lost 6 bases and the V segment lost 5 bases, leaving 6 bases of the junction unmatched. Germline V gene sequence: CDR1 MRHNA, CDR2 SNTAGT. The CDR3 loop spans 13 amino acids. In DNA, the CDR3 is TGTGCCAGCAGTCCGAGGGGGCGGGATGGCTACACCTTC. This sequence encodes CASSPRGRDGYTF.

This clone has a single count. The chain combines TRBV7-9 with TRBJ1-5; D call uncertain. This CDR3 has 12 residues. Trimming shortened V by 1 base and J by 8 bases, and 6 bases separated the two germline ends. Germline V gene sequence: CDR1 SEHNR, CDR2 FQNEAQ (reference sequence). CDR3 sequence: CASSLDEKPQHF. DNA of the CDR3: TGTGCCAGCAGCTTAGATGAGAAGCCCCAGCATTTT.